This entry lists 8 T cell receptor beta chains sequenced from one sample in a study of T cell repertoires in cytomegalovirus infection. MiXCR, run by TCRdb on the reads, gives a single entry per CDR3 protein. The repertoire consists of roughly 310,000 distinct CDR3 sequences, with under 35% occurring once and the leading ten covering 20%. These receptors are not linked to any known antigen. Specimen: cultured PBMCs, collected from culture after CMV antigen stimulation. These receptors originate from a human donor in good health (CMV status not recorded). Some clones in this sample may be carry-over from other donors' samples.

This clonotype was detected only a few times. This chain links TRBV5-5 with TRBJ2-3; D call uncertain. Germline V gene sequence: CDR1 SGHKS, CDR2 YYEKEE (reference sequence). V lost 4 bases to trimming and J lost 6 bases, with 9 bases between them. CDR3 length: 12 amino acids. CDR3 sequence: CASSPVGDTQYF. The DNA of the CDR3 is TGTGCCAGCAGCCCAGTCGGGGATACGCAGTATTTT.

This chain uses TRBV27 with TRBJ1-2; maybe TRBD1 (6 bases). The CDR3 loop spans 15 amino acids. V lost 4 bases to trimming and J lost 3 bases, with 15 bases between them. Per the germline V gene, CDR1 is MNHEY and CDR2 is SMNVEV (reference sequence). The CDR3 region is CASSSRPDSYYGYTF. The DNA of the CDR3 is TGTGCCAGCAGTTCCCGACCGGACAGCTACTATGGCTACACCTTC.

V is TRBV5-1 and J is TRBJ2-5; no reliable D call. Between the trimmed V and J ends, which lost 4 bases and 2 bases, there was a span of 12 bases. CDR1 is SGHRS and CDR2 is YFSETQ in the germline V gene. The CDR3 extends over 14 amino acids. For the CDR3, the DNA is TGCGCCAGCAGCGATTTGACCGGTCAAGAGACCCAGTACTTC. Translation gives CASSDLTGQETQYF.

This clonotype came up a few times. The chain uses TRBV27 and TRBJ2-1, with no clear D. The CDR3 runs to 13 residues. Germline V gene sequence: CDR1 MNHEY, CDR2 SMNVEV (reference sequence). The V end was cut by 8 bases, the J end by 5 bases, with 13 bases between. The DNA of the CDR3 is TGTGCCAGCGGCCTACAGACTGACAATGAGCAGTTCTTC. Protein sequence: CASGLQTDNEQFF.

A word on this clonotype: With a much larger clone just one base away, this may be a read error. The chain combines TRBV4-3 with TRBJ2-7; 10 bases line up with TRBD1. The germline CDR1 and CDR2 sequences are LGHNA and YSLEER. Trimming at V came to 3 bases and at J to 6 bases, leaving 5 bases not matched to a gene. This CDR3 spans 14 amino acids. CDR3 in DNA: TGCGCCAGCAGCCACTCGGGACAGGGGACCGAGCAGTACTTC. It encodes CASSHSGQGTEQYF.

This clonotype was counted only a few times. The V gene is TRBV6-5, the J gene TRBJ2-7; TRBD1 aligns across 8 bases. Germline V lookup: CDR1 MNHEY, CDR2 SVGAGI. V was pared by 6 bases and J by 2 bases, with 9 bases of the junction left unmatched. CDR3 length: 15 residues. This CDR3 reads CASSQPGQATYEQYF. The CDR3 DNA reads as TGTGCCAGCAGCCAGCCGGGACAGGCAACCTACGAGCAGTACTTC.

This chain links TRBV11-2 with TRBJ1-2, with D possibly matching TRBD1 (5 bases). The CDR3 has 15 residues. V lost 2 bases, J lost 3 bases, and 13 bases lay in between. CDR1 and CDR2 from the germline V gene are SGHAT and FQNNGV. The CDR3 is CASSLYGGEDYGYTF. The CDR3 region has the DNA TGTGCCAGCAGCTTATATGGAGGGGAGGACTATGGCTACACCTTC. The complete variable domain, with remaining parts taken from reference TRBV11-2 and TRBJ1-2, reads EAGVAQSPRYKIIEKRQSVAFWCNPISGHATLYWYQQILGQGPKLLIQFQNNGVVDDSQLPKDRFSAERLKGVDSTLKIQPAKLEDSAVYLCASSLYGGEDYGYTFGSGTRLTVV.

This chain's CDR3 is CASSYSSGSINEQYF. CDR3 in DNA: TGTGCCAGCAGTTACAGCAGCGGGAGTATTAACGAGCAGTACTTC. This chain links TRBV6-5 with TRBJ2-7; 8 bases are a match to TRBD2. The V segment lost 2 bases and the J segment 5 bases; nucleotides outside the gene matches: 8. From germline, CDR1 is MNHEY and CDR2 SVGAGI. The CDR3 spans 15 residues.